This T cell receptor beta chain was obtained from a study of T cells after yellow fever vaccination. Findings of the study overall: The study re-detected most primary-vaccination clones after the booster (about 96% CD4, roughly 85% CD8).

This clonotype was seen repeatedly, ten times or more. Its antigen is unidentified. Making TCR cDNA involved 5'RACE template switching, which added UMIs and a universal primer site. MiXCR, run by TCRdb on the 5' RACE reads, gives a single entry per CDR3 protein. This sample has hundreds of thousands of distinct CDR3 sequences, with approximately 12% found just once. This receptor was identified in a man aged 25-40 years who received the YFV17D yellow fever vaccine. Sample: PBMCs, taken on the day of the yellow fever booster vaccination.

CDR3 DNA: TGTGCCAGCGCCCAAGGTTGGAGTAGCGGACACACAGATACGCAGTATTTT. This sequence encodes CASAQGWSSGHTDTQYF. The V call is TRBV6-2 or TRBV6-3, the J call TRBJ2-3, with a possible D match to TRBD2 (6 bases). Trimming took off 8 bases at V and 2 bases at J, with 23 bases between the two ends. CDR3 length equals 17 residues. Germline V gives CDR1 MNHEY, CDR2 SVGEGT.